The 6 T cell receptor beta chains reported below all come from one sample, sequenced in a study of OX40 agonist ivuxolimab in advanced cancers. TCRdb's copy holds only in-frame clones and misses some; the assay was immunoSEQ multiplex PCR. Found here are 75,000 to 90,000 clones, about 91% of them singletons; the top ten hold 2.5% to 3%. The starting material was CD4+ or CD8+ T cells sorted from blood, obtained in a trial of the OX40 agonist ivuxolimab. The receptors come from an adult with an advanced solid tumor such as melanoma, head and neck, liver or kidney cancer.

The CDR3 spells CASSLKQPDYGYTF. The CDR3 coding sequence is TGTGCCAGCAGTTTAAAACAGCCCGACTATGGCTACACCTTC. V gene TRBV27 combines with J gene TRBJ1-2; D gene uncertain. The CDR3 is 14 amino acids. CDR1 and CDR2 (germline): MNHEY, SMNVEV (reference sequence). V lost 2 bases and J lost 3, with 10 bases in between.

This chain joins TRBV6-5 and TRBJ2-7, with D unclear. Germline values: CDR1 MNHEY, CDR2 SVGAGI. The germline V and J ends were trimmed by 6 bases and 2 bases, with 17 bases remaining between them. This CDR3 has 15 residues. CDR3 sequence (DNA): TGTGCCAGCAGGGCTATCTCAGGTTCCACCTACGAGCAGTACTTC. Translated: CASRAISGSTYEQYF.

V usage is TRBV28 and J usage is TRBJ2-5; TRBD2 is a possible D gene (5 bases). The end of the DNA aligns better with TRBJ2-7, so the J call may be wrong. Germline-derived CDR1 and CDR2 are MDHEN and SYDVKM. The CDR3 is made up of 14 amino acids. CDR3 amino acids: CASSFAGISYEQYF. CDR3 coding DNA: TGTGCCAGCAGTTTTGCCGGGATAAGCTACGAGCAGTACTTC.

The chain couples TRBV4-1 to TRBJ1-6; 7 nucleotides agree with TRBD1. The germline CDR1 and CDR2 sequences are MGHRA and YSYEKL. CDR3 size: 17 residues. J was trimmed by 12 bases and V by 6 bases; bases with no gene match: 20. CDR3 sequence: CASSPLLLTGQRGPLHF. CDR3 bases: TGCGCCAGCAGTCCTTTATTGCTGACAGGGCAACGAGGACCCCTCCACTTT.

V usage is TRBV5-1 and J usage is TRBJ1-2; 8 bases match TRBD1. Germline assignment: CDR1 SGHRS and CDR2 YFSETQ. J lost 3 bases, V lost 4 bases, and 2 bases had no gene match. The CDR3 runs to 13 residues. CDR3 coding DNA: TGCGCCAGCAGCGAACAGGGGGACTATGGCTACACCTTC. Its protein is CASSEQGDYGYTF.

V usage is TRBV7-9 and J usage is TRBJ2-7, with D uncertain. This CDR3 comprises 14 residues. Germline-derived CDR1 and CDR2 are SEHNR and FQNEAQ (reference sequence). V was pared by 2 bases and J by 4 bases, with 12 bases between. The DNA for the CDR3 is TGTGCCAGCAGCTTATGGGTCGCTCCTTACGAGCAGTACTTC. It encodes CASSLWVAPYEQYF. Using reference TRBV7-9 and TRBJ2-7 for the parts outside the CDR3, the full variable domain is DTGVSQNPRHKITKRGQNVTFRCDPISEHNRLYWYRQTLGQGPEFLTYFQNEAQLEKSRLLSDRFSAERPKGSFSTLEIQRTEQGDSAMYLCASSLWVAPYEQYFGPGTRLTVT.